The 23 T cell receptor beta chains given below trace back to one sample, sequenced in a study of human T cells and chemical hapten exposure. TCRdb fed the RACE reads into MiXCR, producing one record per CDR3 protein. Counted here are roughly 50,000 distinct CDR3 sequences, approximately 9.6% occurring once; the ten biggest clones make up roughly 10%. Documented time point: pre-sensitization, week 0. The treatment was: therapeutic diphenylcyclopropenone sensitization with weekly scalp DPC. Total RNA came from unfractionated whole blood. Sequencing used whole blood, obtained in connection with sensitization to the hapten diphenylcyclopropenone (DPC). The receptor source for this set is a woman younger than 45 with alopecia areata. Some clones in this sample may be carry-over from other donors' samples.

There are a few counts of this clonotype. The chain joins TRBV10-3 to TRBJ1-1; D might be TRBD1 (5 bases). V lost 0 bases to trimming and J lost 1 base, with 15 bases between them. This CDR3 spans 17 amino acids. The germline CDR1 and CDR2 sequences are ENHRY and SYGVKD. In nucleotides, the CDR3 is TGTGCCATCAGTGAGTCGTGGGGCAGGGCTACGAACACTGAAGCTTTCTTT. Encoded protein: CAISESWGRATNTEAFF.

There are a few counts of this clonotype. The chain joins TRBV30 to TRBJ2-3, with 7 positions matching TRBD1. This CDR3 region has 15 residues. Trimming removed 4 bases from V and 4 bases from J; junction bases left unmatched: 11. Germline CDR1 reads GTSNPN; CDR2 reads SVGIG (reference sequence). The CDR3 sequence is CAWTQGTQGADTQYF. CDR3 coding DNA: TGTGCCTGGACCCAGGGGACGCAGGGGGCAGATACGCAGTATTTT.

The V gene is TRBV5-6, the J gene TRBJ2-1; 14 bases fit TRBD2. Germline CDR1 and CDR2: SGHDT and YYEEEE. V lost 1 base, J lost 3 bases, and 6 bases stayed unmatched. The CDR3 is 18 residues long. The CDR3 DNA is TGTGCCAGCAGCTTGCCCGGGACTAGCGGGGGCCGCTACAATGAGCAGTTCTTC. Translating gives CASSLPGTSGGRYNEQFF. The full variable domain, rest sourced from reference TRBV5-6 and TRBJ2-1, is DAGVTQSPTHLIKTRGQQVTLRCSPKSGHDTVSWYQQALGQGPQFIFQYYEEEERQRGNFPDRFSGHQFPNYSSELNVNALLLGDSALYLCASSLPGTSGGRYNEQFFGPGTRLTVL.

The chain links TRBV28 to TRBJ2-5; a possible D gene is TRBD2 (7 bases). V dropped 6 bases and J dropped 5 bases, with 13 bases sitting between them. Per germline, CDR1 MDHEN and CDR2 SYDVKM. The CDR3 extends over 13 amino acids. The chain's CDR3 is CASRRGGRETQYF. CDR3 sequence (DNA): TGTGCCAGCAGGAGGGGGGGCAGGGAGACCCAGTACTTC.

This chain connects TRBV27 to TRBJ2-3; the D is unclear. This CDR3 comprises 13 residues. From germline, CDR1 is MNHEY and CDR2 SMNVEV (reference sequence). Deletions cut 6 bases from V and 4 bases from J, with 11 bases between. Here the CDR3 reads CASRGGLADTQYF. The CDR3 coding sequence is TGTGCCAGCAGAGGTGGTTTAGCAGATACGCAGTATTTT.

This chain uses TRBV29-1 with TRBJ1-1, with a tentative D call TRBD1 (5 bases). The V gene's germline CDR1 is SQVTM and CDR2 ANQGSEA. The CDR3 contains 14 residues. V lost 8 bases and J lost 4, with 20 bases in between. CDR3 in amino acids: CSIHSSGSGTEAFF. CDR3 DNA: TGCAGCATCCACTCCTCAGGGAGCGGCACTGAAGCTTTCTTT.

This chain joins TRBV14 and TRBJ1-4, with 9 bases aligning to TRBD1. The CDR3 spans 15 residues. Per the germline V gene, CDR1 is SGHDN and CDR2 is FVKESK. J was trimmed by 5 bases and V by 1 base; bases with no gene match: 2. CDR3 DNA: TGTGCCAGCAGCCAAGGGACAGGGGCGAATGAAAAACTGTTTTTT. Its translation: CASSQGTGANEKLFF.

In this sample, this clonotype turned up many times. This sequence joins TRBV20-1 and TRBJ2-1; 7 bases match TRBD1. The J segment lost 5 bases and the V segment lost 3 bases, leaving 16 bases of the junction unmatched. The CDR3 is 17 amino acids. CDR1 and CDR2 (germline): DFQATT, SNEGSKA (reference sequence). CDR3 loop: CSASLGLDRYLNNEQFF. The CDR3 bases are TGCAGTGCTAGTTTGGGGTTGGACAGGTATTTGAACAATGAGCAGTTCTTC.

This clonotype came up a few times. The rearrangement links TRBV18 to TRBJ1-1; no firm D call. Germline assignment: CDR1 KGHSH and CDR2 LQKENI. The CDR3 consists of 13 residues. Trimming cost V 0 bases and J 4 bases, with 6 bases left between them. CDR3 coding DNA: TGTGCCAGCTCACCACCCCGCGGCACTGAAGCTTTCTTT. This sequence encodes CASSPPRGTEAFF.

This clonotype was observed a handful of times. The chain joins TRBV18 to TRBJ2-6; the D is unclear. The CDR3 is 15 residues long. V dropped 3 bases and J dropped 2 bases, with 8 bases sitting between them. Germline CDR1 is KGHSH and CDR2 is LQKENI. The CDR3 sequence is CASSPAPAGANVLTF. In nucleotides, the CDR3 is TGTGCCAGCTCACCCGCCCCCGCTGGGGCCAACGTCCTGACTTTC.

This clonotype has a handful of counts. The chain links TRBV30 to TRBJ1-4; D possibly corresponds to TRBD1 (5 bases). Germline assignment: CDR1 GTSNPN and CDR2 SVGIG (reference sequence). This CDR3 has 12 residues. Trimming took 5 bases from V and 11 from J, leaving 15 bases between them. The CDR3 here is CAWDQGGGKLFF. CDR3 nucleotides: TGTGCCTGGGACCAGGGCGGCGGTAAACTGTTTTTT.

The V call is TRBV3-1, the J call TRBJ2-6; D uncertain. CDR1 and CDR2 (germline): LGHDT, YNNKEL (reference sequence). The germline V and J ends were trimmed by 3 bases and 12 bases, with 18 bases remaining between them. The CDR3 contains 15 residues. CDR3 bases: TGTGCCAGCAGCCAGACCTGGTTTCGCCCTCCCGTCCTGACTTTC. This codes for CASSQTWFRPPVLTF.

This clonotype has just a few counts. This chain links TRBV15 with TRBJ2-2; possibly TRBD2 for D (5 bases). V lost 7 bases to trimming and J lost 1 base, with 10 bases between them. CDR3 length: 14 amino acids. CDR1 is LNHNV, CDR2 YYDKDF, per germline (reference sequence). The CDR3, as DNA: TGTGCCACCAAACTAGGCCAGAACACCGGGGAGCTGTTTTTT. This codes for CATKLGQNTGELFF. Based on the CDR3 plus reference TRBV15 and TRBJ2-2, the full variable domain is DAMVIQNPRYQVTQFGKPVTLSCSQTLNHNVMYWYQQKSSQAPKLLFHYYDKDFNNEADTPDNFQSRRPNTSFCFLDIRSPGLGDTAMYLCATKLGQNTGELFFGEGSRLTVL.

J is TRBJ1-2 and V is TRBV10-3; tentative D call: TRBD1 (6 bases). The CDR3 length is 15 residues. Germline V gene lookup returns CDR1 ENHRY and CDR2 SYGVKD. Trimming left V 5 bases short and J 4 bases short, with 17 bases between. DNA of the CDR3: TGTGCCATCAGTTCCCAAGGGGGAGATGCCTATGGCTACACCTTC. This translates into CAISSQGGDAYGYTF.

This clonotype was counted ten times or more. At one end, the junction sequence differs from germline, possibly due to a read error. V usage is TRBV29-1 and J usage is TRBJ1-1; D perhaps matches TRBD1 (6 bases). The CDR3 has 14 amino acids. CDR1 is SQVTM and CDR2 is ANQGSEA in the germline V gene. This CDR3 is CSVDPSGASSEVFF. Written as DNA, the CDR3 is TGCAGCGTTGATCCCTCAGGGGCGTCCTCTGAAGTTTTCTTT. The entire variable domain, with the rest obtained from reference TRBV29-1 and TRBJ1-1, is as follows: SAVISQKPSRDICQRGTSLTIQCQVDSQVTMMFWYRQQPGQSLTLIATANQGSEATYESGFVIDKFPISRPNLTFSTLTVSNMSPEDSSIYLCSVDPSGASSEVFFGQGTRLTVV.

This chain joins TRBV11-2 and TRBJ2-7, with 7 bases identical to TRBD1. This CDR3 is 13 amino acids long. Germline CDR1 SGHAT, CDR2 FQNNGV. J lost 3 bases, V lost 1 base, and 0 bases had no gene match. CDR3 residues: CASSLGTGYEQYF. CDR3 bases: TGTGCCAGCAGCTTAGGGACAGGCTACGAGCAGTACTTC.

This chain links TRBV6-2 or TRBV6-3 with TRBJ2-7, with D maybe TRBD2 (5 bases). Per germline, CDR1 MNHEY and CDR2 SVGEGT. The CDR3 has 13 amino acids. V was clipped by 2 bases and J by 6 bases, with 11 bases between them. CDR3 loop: CASSYTLAGEQYF. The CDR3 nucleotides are TGTGCCAGCAGTTACACGCTAGCAGGCGAGCAGTACTTC.

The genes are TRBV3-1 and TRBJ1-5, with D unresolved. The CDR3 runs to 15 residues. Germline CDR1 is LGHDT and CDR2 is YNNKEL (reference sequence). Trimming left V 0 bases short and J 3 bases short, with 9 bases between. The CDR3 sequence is CASSQDLIPNQPQHF. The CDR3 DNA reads TGTGCCAGCAGCCAAGATCTGATCCCCAATCAGCCCCAGCATTTT.

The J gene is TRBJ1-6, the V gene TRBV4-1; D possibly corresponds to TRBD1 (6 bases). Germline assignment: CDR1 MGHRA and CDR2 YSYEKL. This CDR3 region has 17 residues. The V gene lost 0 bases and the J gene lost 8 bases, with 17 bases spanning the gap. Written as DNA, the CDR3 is TGCGCCAGCAGCCAAGATCCCACAGGGATGTATTATTCACCCCTCCACTTT. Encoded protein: CASSQDPTGMYYSPLHF.

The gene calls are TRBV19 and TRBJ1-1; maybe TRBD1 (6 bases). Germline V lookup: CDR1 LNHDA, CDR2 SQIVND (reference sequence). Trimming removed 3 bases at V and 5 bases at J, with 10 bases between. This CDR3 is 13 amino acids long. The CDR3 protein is CASSIAGVTEAFF. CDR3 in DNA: TGTGCCAGTAGTATTGCAGGGGTGACTGAAGCTTTCTTT. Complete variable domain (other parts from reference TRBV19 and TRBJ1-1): DGGITQSPKYLFRKEGQNVTLSCEQNLNHDAMYWYRQDPGQGLRLIYYSQIVNDFQKGDIAEGYSVSREKKESFPLTVTSAQKNPTAFYLCASSIAGVTEAFFGQGTRLTVV.

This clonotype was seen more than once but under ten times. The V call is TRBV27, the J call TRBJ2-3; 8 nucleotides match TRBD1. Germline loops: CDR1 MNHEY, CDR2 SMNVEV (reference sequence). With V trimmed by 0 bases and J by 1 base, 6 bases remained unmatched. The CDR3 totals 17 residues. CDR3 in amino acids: CASSLSRGQGRTDTQYF. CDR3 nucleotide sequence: TGTGCCAGCAGTTTATCTCGAGGACAGGGCCGCACAGATACGCAGTATTTT.

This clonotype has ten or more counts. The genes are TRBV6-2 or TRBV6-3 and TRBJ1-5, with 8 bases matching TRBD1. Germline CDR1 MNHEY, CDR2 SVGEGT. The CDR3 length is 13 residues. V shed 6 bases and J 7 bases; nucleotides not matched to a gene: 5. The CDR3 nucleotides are TGTGCCAGCAGCCCGGACAGGGTGCAGCCCCAGCATTTT. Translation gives CASSPDRVQPQHF.

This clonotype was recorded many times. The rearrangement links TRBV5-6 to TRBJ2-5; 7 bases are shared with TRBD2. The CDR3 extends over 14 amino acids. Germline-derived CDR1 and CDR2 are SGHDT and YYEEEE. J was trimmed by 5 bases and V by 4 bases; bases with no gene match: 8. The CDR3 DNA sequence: TGTGCCAGCAGCCCGTTCGGGGGGTCGGAGACCCAGTACTTC. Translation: CASSPFGGSETQYF.